This TCR beta chain was captured in a study of cytotoxic CD8 clonotypes in ibrutinib-treated CLL. This clone was seen a single time. The antigen is unknown. The CDR3 sequence is 14 residues long. Germline CDR1 reads MNHEY; CDR2 reads SMNVEV (reference sequence). Losses at the gene ends were 1 base for V and 5 bases for J; bases not matched to a gene: 5. Study findings and constraints: Clonality was elevated at ibrutinib response and had returned toward baseline at progression.

Repertoires were generated with immunoSEQ multiplex PCR, while TCRdb's copy carries only in-frame clones and drops some. The profile shows under 30,000 clones, roughly three quarters of them singletons. V and J are TRBV27 and TRBJ2-7, with 7 positions matching TRBD1. This TCR was sampled from a human donor with chronic lymphocytic leukemia. The sample was PBMCs, taken after 36 months of ibrutinib treatment. CDR3 sequence (DNA): TGTGCCAGCAGTTTATACAGGGGATCTCACGAGCAGTACTTC. This codes for CASSLYRGSHEQYF.